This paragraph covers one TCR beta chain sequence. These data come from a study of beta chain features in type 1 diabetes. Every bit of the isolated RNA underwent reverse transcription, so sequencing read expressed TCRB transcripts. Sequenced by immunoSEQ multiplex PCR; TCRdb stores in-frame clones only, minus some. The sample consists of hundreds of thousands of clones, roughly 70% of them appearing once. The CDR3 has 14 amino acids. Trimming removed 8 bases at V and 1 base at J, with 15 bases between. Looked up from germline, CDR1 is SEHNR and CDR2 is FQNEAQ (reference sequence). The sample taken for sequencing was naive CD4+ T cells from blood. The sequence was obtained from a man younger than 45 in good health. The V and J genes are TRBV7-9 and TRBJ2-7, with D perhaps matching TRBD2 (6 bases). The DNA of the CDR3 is TGTGCCAGCCGCCAGGCGGGATGGTCCTACGAGCAGTACTTC. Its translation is CASRQAGWSYEQYF.